A single sample gave rise to the 12 T cell receptor beta chains below, sequenced in a study of CD8 T cells in Susac syndrome. An amount of RNA that ranged from 0.5 to 1 ug was reverse transcribed with random hexamers. Each CDR3 protein gets one entry after TCRdb re-called the immunoSEQ multiplex PCR reads with MiXCR. The sample holds fewer than 80,000 distinct CDR3 sequences, 95% seen once. The sequencing input was CD8+ T cells from PBMCs. All receptors come from a human donor in good health.

This clonotype showed up just once. This chain links TRBV4-1 with TRBJ2-2, with 8 nucleotides matching TRBD1. The CDR3 runs 16 residues. CDR1 is MGHRA and CDR2 is YSYEKL in the germline V gene. Unmatched junction bases numbered 5, after V lost 2 bases and J lost 3 bases. The CDR3: CASSQYRDRYTGELFF. The CDR3 region has the DNA TGCGCCAGCAGCCAATACCGGGACAGGTACACCGGGGAGCTGTTTTTT.

V gene TRBV7-3 combines with J gene TRBJ2-1; no clear D. The V and J ends lost 2 bases and 10 bases respectively, with 12 bases between them. The CDR3 is made up of 13 amino acids. From germline, CDR1 is SGHTA and CDR2 FQGTGA. CDR3 sequence: CASSLGLELEQFF. The CDR3 region has the DNA TGTGCCAGCAGCTTAGGGCTAGAGTTAGAGCAGTTCTTC.

The rearrangement links TRBV3-1 to TRBJ2-5, with D unresolved. CDR1 and CDR2 (germline): LGHDT, YNNKEL (reference sequence). Trimming removed 4 bases from V and 4 bases from J, with 7 bases in between. The CDR3 has 12 amino acids. This CDR3 reads CASSPSRETQYF. CDR3 in DNA: TGTGCCAGCAGCCCGTCCCGAGAGACCCAGTACTTC.

The chain couples TRBV7-9 to TRBJ2-5; 8 bases match TRBD2. Germline CDR1 SEHNR, CDR2 FQNEAQ (reference sequence). The CDR3 spans 18 residues. After removal of 4 bases from V and 0 bases from J, the junction contained 13 bases not matched to a gene. The CDR3, as DNA: TGTGCCAGCAGCTCCCTTCGCACGATCGGGGGGGACCAAGAGACCCAGTACTTC. It is translated as CASSSLRTIGGDQETQYF.

This clonotype is labeled medium-sized. V and J are TRBV7-2 and TRBJ2-1; maybe TRBD2 (6 bases). The germline V gene has CDR1 SGHTA and CDR2 FQGNSA. The CDR3 extends over 15 amino acids. The ends were cut back, 4 bases at V and 0 bases at J, with 10 bases in the middle. CDR3 region: CASSSREVSYNEQFF. The DNA of the CDR3 is TGTGCCAGCAGCTCCAGGGAGGTCTCCTACAATGAGCAGTTCTTC.

The gene calls are TRBV27 and TRBJ1-2; TRBD1 matches at 10 bases. V was pared by 5 bases and J by 1 base, with 4 bases of the junction left unmatched. CDR1 and CDR2 from the germline V gene are MNHEY and SMNVEV (reference sequence). This CDR3 is 15 amino acids long. The CDR3 DNA is TGTGCCAGCAGTCCGGGGACAGGGGTTAACTATGGCTACACCTTC. It codes for CASSPGTGVNYGYTF.

V usage is TRBV4-1 and J usage is TRBJ2-7; 7 bases fit TRBD1. V dropped 4 bases and J dropped 2; count of bases not matched to a gene: 5. The CDR3 is made up of 14 amino acids. CDR1 is MGHRA, CDR2 YSYEKL, per germline. CDR3 bases: TGCGCCAGCAGCCTACAGGGGACCCCCTACGAGCAGTACTTC. Translation: CASSLQGTPYEQYF.

This sequence joins TRBV14 and TRBJ2-6, with D hard to call. Deletions cut 6 bases from V and 0 bases from J, with 9 bases between. In germline, CDR1 is SGHDN, CDR2 FVKESK. This CDR3 has 15 amino acids. The CDR3 bases are TGTGCCAGCAGTCCAGGCGACTCTGGGGCCAACGTCCTGACTTTC. Its protein product is CASSPGDSGANVLTF.

The CDR3 DNA sequence: TGTGCCAGCAGCTCGGACACAAGCAACTATGGCTACACCTTC. It specifies CASSSDTSNYGYTF. V is TRBV7-9 and J is TRBJ1-2; a possible D gene is TRBD1 (5 bases). CDR3 length: 14 amino acids. The V end lost 4 bases, the J end lost 2 bases, and 11 bases lay between the germline ends. CDR1 and CDR2 (germline): SEHNR, FQNEAQ (reference sequence).

The CDR3 region has the DNA TGTGCCAGCAGTCAAGGGTGGGAGGGTGGCTACACCTTC. Protein: CASSQGWEGGYTF. The chain recombines TRBV12-3 or TRBV12-4 with TRBJ1-2; unclear D gene. Trimming shortened V by 5 bases and J by 7 bases, and 14 bases separated the two germline ends. This CDR3 is 13 amino acids long.

CDR3 bases: TGCAGCGTTCCACAGGGGGCACGTGGCTACACCTTC. Its translation is CSVPQGARGYTF. The J gene is TRBJ1-2, the V gene TRBV29-1; 9 bases fit TRBD1. CDR3 length equals 12 residues. From germline, CDR1 is SQVTM and CDR2 ANQGSEA. V was pared by 5 bases and J by 7 bases, with 5 bases of the junction left unmatched.

The chain links TRBV2 to TRBJ1-3, with a tentative D call TRBD1 (5 bases). This CDR3 region has 16 residues. Trimming pared 3 bases from V and 4 bases from J, leaving 16 bases between. CDR1 is SNHLY, CDR2 FYNNEI, per germline. The CDR3 reads CASSDRSEGLGNTIYF. As DNA, the CDR3 is TGTGCCAGCAGTGATCGGAGTGAGGGACTCGGAAACACCATATATTTT.